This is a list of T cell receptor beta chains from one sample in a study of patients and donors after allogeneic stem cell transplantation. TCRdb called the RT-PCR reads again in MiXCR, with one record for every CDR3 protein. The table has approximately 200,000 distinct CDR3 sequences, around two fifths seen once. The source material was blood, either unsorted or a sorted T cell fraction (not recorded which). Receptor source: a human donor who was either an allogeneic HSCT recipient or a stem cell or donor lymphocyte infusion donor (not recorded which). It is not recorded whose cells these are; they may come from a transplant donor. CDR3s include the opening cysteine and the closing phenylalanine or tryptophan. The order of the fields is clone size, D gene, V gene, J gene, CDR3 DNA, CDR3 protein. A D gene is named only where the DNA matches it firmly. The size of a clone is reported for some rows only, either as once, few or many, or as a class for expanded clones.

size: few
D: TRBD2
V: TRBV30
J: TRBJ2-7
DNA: TGTGCCATGTCGGTGCTAGCGGGCCCTTCGCTGCAGTACTTC
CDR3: CAMSVLAGPSLQYF

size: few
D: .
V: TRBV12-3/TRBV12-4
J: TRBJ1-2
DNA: TGTGCCAGCAGTCCGGCCAGGGCGCGCGGCTACACCTTC
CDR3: CASSPARARGYTF

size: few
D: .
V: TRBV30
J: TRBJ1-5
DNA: TGTGCCTGGATTATGTTAAGGAACAATCAGCCCCAGCATTTT
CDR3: CAWIMLRNNQPQHF

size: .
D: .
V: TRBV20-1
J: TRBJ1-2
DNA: TGCAGTGCTAGCGGGGACAACGGCTACACCTTC
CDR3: CSASGDNGYTF

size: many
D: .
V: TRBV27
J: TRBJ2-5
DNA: TGTGCCAGCAGTTTAGAGCGAGAGACCCAGTACTTC
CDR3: CASSLERETQYF

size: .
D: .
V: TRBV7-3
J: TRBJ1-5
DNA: TGTGCCAGCAGCCCCGAAGGGGACACATTCAATCAGCCCCAGCATTTT
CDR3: CASSPEGDTFNQPQHF

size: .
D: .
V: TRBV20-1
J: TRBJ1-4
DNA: TGCAGTGCTAGAGATACCGGTCCTAATGAAAAACTGTTTTTT
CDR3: CSARDTGPNEKLFF

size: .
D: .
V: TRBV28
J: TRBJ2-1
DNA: TGTGCCAGCTCGAAGCAAAGCTCCTACAATGAGCAGTTCTTC
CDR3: CASSKQSSYNEQFF

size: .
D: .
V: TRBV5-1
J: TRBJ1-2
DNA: TGCGCCAGCAGCTTGCTAGGACAGCCTTATGGCTACACCTTC
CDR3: CASSLLGQPYGYTF

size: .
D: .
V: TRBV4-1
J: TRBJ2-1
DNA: TGCGCCAGCAGCCAAGATGGGACCCTATCAGTGGACAATGAGCAGTTCTTC
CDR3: CASSQDGTLSVDNEQFF

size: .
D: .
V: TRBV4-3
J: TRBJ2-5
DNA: TGCGCCAGCAGCCAAGATTATTTAGGAGAGACCCAGTACTTC
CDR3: CASSQDYLGETQYF

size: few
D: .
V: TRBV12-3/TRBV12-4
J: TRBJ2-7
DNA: TGTGCCAGCAGTTTAACCTACGAGCAGTACTTC
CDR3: CASSLTYEQYF

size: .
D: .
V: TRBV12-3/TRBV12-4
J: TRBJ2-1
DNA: TGTGCCAGCAGTTTTCCCCTCGAGGGGGGTTGTGAGCAGTTCTTC
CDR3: CASSFPLEGGCEQFF

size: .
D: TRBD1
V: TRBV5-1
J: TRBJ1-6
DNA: TGCGCCAGCAGCTTCCGGGACAGGGGTTATTCACCCCTCCACTTT
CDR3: CASSFRDRGYSPLHF

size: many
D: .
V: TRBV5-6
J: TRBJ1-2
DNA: TGTGCCAGCAGCACCGGGACAAGCGCCTATGGCTACACCTTC
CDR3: CASSTGTSAYGYTF

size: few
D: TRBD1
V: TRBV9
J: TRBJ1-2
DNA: TGTGCCAGCAGCGTAGAACAGGGGCTCCCCTATGGCTACACCTTC
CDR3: CASSVEQGLPYGYTF

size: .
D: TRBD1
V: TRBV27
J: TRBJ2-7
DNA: TGTGCCAGCAGTTTAGGACAGGGCGATTTAAGCGAGCAGTACTTC
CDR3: CASSLGQGDLSEQYF

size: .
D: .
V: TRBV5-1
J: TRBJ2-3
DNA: TGCGCCAGCAGCTCCTTAATGCCAGATACGCAGTATTTT
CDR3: CASSSLMPDTQYF

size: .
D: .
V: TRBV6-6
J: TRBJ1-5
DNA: TGTGCCAGCAGTTACCTACTAAGCAATCAGCCCCAGCATTTT
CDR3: CASSYLLSNQPQHF

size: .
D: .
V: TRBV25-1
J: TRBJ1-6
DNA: TGTGCCAGCAGCGCCCCGGACAGCAGGAATTCACCCCTCCACTTT
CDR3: CASSAPDSRNSPLHF

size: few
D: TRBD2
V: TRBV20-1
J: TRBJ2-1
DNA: TGCAGTTCCCAGAGCGGGGGGGTCTACAATGAGCAGTTCTTC
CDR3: CSSQSGGVYNEQFF

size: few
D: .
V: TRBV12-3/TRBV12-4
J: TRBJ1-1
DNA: TGTGCCAGCAGTTCCCAGGAATACACTGAAGCTTTCTTT
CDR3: CASSSQEYTEAFF

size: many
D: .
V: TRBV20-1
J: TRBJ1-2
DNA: TGCAGTGCTAGAGCGCCGGGGCGGGCCTATGGCTACACCTTC
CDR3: CSARAPGRAYGYTF

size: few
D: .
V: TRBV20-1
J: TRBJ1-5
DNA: TGCAGTGCTAGGTTCTTAGGACAGAGCAATCAGCCCCAGCATTTT
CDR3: CSARFLGQSNQPQHF

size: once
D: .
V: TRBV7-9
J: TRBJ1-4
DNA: TGTGCCAGCAGCCCCAGGACCTCTAATGAAAAACTGTTTTTT
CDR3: CASSPRTSNEKLFF

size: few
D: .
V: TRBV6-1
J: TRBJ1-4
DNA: TGTGCCAGCAGTGAAACAGGGTGGATTGAAAAACTGTTTTTT
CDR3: CASSETGWIEKLFF

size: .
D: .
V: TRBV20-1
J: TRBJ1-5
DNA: TGCAGTGCCCCCTCGGGCCTAGGAAATCAGCCCCAGCATTTT
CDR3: CSAPSGLGNQPQHF

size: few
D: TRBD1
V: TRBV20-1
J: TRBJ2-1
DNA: TGCAGTGCTACGGGACAGCGAGGGAATGAGCAGTTCTTC
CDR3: CSATGQRGNEQFF

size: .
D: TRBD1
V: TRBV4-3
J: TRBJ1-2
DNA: TGCGCCAGCAGCCCGGGACAGCCTTCTAACTATGGCTACACCTTC
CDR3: CASSPGQPSNYGYTF

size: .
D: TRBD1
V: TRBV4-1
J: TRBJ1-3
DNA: TGCGCCAGCAGTCCGACAGGGCTGGGAAACACCATATATTTT
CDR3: CASSPTGLGNTIYF

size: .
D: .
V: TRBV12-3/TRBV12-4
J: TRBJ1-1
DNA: TGTGCCAGCAGTTTAGCAGGGAGATCCACTGAAGCTTTCTTT
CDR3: CASSLAGRSTEAFF

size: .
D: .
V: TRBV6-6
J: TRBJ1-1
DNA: TGTGCCAGCAGTTTCCGGGCTGGGGGGACTGAAGCTTTCTTT
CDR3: CASSFRAGGTEAFF

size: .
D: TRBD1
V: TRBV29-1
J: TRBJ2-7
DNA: TGCAGCGTTGCATCTTCGGGACAGGGGGGCAACGAGCAGTACTTC
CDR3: CSVASSGQGGNEQYF

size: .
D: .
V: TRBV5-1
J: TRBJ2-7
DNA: TGCGCCAGCAGCCCCTGGACAGCTAACGAGCAGTACTTC
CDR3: CASSPWTANEQYF

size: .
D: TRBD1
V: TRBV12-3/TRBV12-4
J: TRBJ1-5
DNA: TGTGCCAGCAGTAACAGACAGGGATGGCCCCAGCATTTT
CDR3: CASSNRQGWPQHF

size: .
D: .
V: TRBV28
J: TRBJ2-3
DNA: TGTGCCAGCAGGCCCTTGGGACACAACACAGATACGCAGTATTTT
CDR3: CASRPLGHNTDTQYF

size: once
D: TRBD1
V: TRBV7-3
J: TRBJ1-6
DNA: TGTGCCAGCAGTTCAAGGGGGCCCCAGTCAGATAATTCACCCCTCCACTTT
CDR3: CASSSRGPQSDNSPLHF

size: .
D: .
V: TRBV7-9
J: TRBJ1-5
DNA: TGTGCCAGCAGCCCACGGGGGCCGAGTCAGCCCCAGCATTTT
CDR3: CASSPRGPSQPQHF

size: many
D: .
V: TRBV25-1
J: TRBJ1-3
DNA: TGTGCCAGCAGTGAATCAATCGGAGGCGCTGGAAACACCATATATTTT
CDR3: CASSESIGGAGNTIYF

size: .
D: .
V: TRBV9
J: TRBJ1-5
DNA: TGTGCCAGCAGCGTAGAGGGACGGCGAAATCAGCCCCAGCATTTT
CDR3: CASSVEGRRNQPQHF

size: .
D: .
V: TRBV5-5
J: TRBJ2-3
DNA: TGTGCCAGCAGCTTGAGGGGGAGGTCGCAGTATTTT
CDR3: CASSLRGRSQYF